The 25 T cell receptor beta chains given below trace back to one sample, sequenced in a study of cytomegalovirus exposure and HLA in healthy donors. Here immunoSEQ multiplex PCR was the method, and the copy in TCRdb shows in-frame clones only, minus some. The table shows about 63,000 clones, with 89% occurring only once. Sequencing used PBMCs. The receptors stem from a woman between 18 and 29 years old in good health and CMV-seronegative.

V and J are TRBV28 and TRBJ1-2; TRBD1 might be the D (6 bases). Germline-derived CDR1 and CDR2 are MDHEN and SYDVKM. V lost 4 bases to trimming and J lost 3 bases, with 12 bases between them. The CDR3 length is 14 residues. The CDR3 nucleotides are TGTGCCAGCAGTTACCCGGACAGTCACTATGGCTACACCTTC. This codes for CASSYPDSHYGYTF.

The chain is built from TRBV10-3 and TRBJ1-1; D may be TRBD1 (6 bases). The germline V and J ends were trimmed by 3 bases and 2 bases, with 13 bases remaining between them. This CDR3 contains 15 residues. Germline assignment: CDR1 ENHRY and CDR2 SYGVKD. CDR3 bases: TGTGCCATCAGTGATCCAAGGACAGATAACACTGAAGCTTTCTTT. It is translated as CAISDPRTDNTEAFF.

The chain carries TRBV9 and TRBJ1-5; D gene uncertain. Trimming cost V 2 bases and J 5 bases, with 8 bases left between them. The CDR3 sequence is 13 residues long. CDR1 is SGDLS, CDR2 YYNGEE, per germline. The DNA of the CDR3 is TGTGCCAGCAGCGTCGGCCGGGATCAGCCCCAGCATTTT. Its protein is CASSVGRDQPQHF.

This CDR3 reads CASRGTGAINEKLFF. As DNA, the CDR3 is TGTGCCAGCAGGGGCACAGGGGCGATCAATGAAAAACTGTTTTTT. The gene calls are TRBV7-9 and TRBJ1-4; 7 nucleotides align to TRBD1. Germline V gene data show CDR1 as SEHNR and CDR2 as FQNEAQ (reference sequence). The V and J ends lost 6 bases and 5 bases, in that order; junction bases with no gene match: 9. This CDR3 region has 15 residues.

The chain joins TRBV4-2 to TRBJ1-4, with D perhaps TRBD1 (5 bases). CDR1 is LGHNA, CDR2 YNFKEQ, per germline. The CDR3 is 16 residues long. Trimming stripped 0 bases from V and 9 bases from J, with 17 bases between. The CDR3: CASSQDATGIKKKLFF. The DNA for the CDR3 is TGTGCCAGCAGCCAAGATGCAACAGGAATTAAAAAAAAACTGTTTTTT.

The chain uses TRBV10-3 and TRBJ2-5, with TRBD2 as a possible D gene (5 bases). The CDR3 is made up of 12 amino acids. CDR1 is ENHRY and CDR2 is SYGVKD in the germline V gene. CDR3 loop: CARYRGWGTQYF. The CDR3 DNA is TGTGCACGGTACCGGGGTTGGGGGACCCAGTACTTC.

CDR3 in DNA: TGTGCCAGCAGACAGGGACTAGCGGTGAACACCGGGGAGCTGTTTTTT. This sequence encodes CASRQGLAVNTGELFF. The chain links TRBV27 to TRBJ2-2; 11 nucleotides align to TRBD2. The length of the CDR3 is 16 residues. Unmatched junction bases numbered 4, after V lost 6 bases and J lost 1 base. Germline V gene data show CDR1 as MNHEY and CDR2 as SMNVEV (reference sequence).

The J gene is TRBJ1-5, the V gene TRBV6-1; D may be TRBD1 (5 bases). V dropped 4 bases and J dropped 6 bases, with 10 bases sitting between them. The V gene's germline CDR1 is MNHNS and CDR2 SASEGT. There are 13 residues in the CDR3. The CDR3 reads CASSAIQGQPQHF. The DNA of the CDR3 is TGTGCCAGCAGTGCTATCCAGGGTCAGCCCCAGCATTTT.

Only one count was recorded for this clone. The rearrangement links TRBV4-1 to TRBJ1-3; D gene unclear. Looked up from germline, CDR1 is MGHRA and CDR2 is YSYEKL. Deletions cut 4 bases from V and 0 bases from J, with 13 bases between. This CDR3 is built from 16 residues. This CDR3 is CASSPPGRSSGNTIYF. The CDR3 nucleotides read TGCGCCAGCAGCCCCCCTGGGAGAAGCTCTGGAAACACCATATATTTT.

As DNA, the CDR3 is TGTGCCTGGAGTGTTGGTCGAACGTCACGGACAGATACGCAGTATTTT. Its translation: CAWSVGRTSRTDTQYF. The V gene is TRBV30, the J gene TRBJ2-3; D unclear. The V gene lost 0 bases and the J gene lost 3 bases, with 16 bases spanning the gap. The CDR3 length is 16 residues. Germline assignment: CDR1 GTSNPN and CDR2 SVGIG (reference sequence).

V and J are TRBV28 and TRBJ2-1; 7 bases are a match to TRBD1. V trimming: 10 bases; J trimming: 2 bases; junction bases outside the gene matches: 5. The CDR3 has 13 residues. Germline V gives CDR1 MDHEN, CDR2 SYDVKM. CDR3 DNA sequence: TGTGCCACCAGGACAGGCCCCTACAATGAGCAGTTCTTC. Translation: CATRTGPYNEQFF.

The chain employs TRBV16 and TRBJ2-7; a weak D match, TRBD1 (6 bases). This CDR3 comprises 12 residues. Germline lookup yields CDR1 KGHSY and CDR2 FQNENV. Deletions cut 5 bases from V and 3 bases from J, with 8 bases between. The CDR3 is CASSWTVYEQYF. The CDR3 DNA reads as TGTGCCAGCAGCTGGACAGTCTACGAGCAGTACTTC.

CDR3 DNA sequence: TGTGCCAGCAGCCCCCTAGGGAGGGCGATGGATACGCAGTATTTT. Protein product: CASSPLGRAMDTQYF. The rearrangement uses TRBV7-2 and TRBJ2-3, with TRBD2 identical over 7 bases. Germline V gene data show CDR1 as SGHTA and CDR2 as FQGNSA. J was trimmed by 6 bases and V by 5 bases; bases with no gene match: 11. The CDR3 has 15 residues.

This clone has just one count. This sequence joins TRBV19 and TRBJ2-1, with a possible D match to TRBD2 (6 bases). Between the trimmed V and J ends, which lost 8 bases and 15 bases, there was a span of 23 bases. The CDR3 consists of 13 residues. CDR1 is LNHDA, CDR2 SQIVND, per germline (reference sequence). The CDR3 protein is CASLGDLAGILFF. In DNA form, the CDR3 reads TGTGCCAGTTTAGGGGATCTCGCGGGGATTCTGTTCTTC.

The genes are TRBV5-1 and TRBJ2-3; 9 nucleotides line up with TRBD2. The V segment lost 2 bases and the J segment 4 bases; nucleotides outside the gene matches: 5. The CDR3 contains 15 residues. From germline, CDR1 is SGHRS and CDR2 YFSETQ. The CDR3 region is CASSFAGGPPDTQYF. In DNA form, the CDR3 reads TGCGCCAGCAGCTTTGCGGGGGGGCCCCCAGATACGCAGTATTTT.

The J gene is TRBJ2-1, the V gene TRBV7-8; D possibly corresponds to TRBD2 (5 bases). V was trimmed by 2 bases and J by 5 bases, leaving 22 bases between them. This CDR3 has 18 amino acids. Germline CDR1 is SGHVS and CDR2 is FQNEAQ. CDR3 nucleotide sequence: TGTGCCAGCAGCTTATTCCAGGTGGCGGGCAACGAAAACAATGAGCAGTTCTTC. It codes for CASSLFQVAGNENNEQFF.

J is TRBJ2-1 and V is TRBV7-9; 10 bases line up with TRBD2. Germline V gene lookup returns CDR1 SEHNR and CDR2 FQNEAQ (reference sequence). V shed 4 bases and J 6 bases; nucleotides not matched to a gene: 12. The CDR3 length is 17 residues. The CDR3 nucleotides are TGTGCCAGCAGCTCTAGCGGGGGCGTACTCCGGGGCAATGAGCAGTTCTTC. Its protein is CASSSSGGVLRGNEQFF.

The CDR3 bases are TGTGCCAGCAGCTTGAGACAGGGGGCGCCGGGAGCTTTCTTT. Amino acid sequence: CASSLRQGAPGAFF. The rearrangement joins TRBV5-6 to TRBJ1-1; 10 bases fit TRBD1. This CDR3 has 14 amino acids. V lost 1 base, J lost 10 bases, and 7 bases stayed unmatched. Germline CDR1 SGHDT, CDR2 YYEEEE.

The chain has TRBV6-1 and TRBJ1-1, with D uncertain. The ends were cut back, 4 bases at V and 4 bases at J, with 13 bases in the middle. This CDR3 is 14 amino acids long. The V gene's germline CDR1 is MNHNS and CDR2 SASEGT. Here the CDR3 reads CASSGEPERTEAFF. The CDR3 DNA reads TGTGCCAGCAGTGGAGAACCTGAACGCACTGAAGCTTTCTTT.

The CDR3 DNA follows: TGTGCCAGCAGTAGCGGCCCCTCAGAGCAGTTCTTC. Its translation is CASSSGPSEQFF. The rearrangement uses TRBV6-5 and TRBJ2-1; a possible D gene is TRBD2 (5 bases). The ends were cut back, 5 bases at V and 10 bases at J, with 12 bases in the middle. The CDR3 runs to 12 residues. CDR1 and CDR2 from the germline V gene are MNHEY and SVGAGI.

The chain is built from TRBV7-8 and TRBJ1-5; 7 bases are a match to TRBD1. This CDR3 is 16 amino acids long. V lost 1 base to trimming and J lost 6 bases; unmatched junction nucleotides: 9. Germline values: CDR1 SGHVS, CDR2 FQNEAQ. The CDR3 bases are TGTGCCAGCAGCTTAGTGCGGTCGGCAGGGGGTCAGCCCCAGCATTTT. This sequence encodes CASSLVRSAGGQPQHF. The full variable domain, rest sourced from reference TRBV7-8 and TRBJ1-5, is GAGVSQSPRYKVAKRGQDVALRCDPISGHVSLFWYQQALGQGPEFLTYFQNEAQLDKSGLPSDRFFAERPEGSVSTLKIQRTQQEDSAVYLCASSLVRSAGGQPQHFGDGTRLSIL.

The rearrangement uses TRBV6-6 and TRBJ1-2; 9 bases are a match to TRBD1. With 5 bases clipped from V and 6 bases from J, the junction kept 7 bases outside the gene matches. The CDR3 loop spans 14 amino acids. Germline loops: CDR1 MNHNY, CDR2 SVGAGI (reference sequence). CDR3 residues: CASSKTGGGDGYTF. The CDR3, as DNA: TGTGCCAGCAGTAAAACAGGGGGCGGGGATGGCTACACCTTC.

The V gene is TRBV29-1, the J gene TRBJ2-7; 7 nucleotides match TRBD2. Germline V CDR1 and CDR2: SQVTM, ANQGSEA. The V segment lost 2 bases and the J segment 13 bases; nucleotides outside the gene matches: 11. The CDR3 is 12 residues long. DNA of the CDR3: TGCAGCGTTGAACTGGAAGCGGGAACCCTCTACTTC. Translated, it gives CSVELEAGTLYF.

The chain recombines TRBV7-9 with TRBJ2-7, with 11 nucleotides matching TRBD2. In germline, CDR1 is SEHNR, CDR2 FQNEAQ (reference sequence). Losses at the gene ends were 5 bases for V and 2 bases for J; bases not matched to a gene: 2. This CDR3 has 14 residues. CDR3 in amino acids: CASSQGLAAYEQYF. As DNA, the CDR3 is TGTGCCAGCAGCCAGGGACTAGCGGCCTACGAGCAGTACTTC.

A word on this clone: The junction does not match germline at one end; this may be a read error. The chain joins TRBV4-1 to TRBJ2-3; TRBD2 agrees at 9 bases. CDR3 length: 15 residues. Germline CDR1 and CDR2: MGHRA and YSYEKL. As DNA, the CDR3 is TGCGCCAGCAGCCAAGAAGGAGCGGGGGGACCTATTTGGGATTTT. It codes for CASSQEGAGGPIWDF.